This TCR beta chain stems from a study of blood T cell repertoires in COVID-19. Background on the study: The United States, Italy and Spain were the sources of the acute and convalescent COVID-19 samples.

Germline V CDR1 and CDR2: LNHNV, YYDKDF (reference sequence). V shed 0 bases and J shed 3 bases, with 18 bases lying between them. This CDR3 comprises 17 residues. Clones were read by immunoSEQ multiplex PCR, and TCRdb kept only the in-frame ones, dropping some. Here the sample spans about 250,000 clones, around four fifths being singletons. The TCR sequence derives from a middle-aged man with active or convalescent COVID-19. The chain combines TRBV15 with TRBJ2-7, with D perhaps TRBD2 (5 bases). The sample consisted of peripheral blood. CDR3: CATSRDGPGSPFYEQYF. The CDR3 DNA sequence: TGTGCCACCAGCAGAGATGGACCGGGGTCCCCATTCTACGAGCAGTACTTC.